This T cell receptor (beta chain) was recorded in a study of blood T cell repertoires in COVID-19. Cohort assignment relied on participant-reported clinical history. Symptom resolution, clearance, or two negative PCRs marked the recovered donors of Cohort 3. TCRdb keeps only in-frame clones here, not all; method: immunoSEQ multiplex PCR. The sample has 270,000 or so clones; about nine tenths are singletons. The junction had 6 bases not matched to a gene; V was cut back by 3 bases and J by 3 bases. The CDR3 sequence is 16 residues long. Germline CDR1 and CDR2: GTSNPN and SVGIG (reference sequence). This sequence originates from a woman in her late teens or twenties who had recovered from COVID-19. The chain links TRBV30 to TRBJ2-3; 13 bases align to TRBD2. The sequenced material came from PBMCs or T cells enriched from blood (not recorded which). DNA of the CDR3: TGTGCCTGGAGAGAGGGACTAGCGGGGAATACAGATACGCAGTATTTT. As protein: CAWREGLAGNTDTQYF.